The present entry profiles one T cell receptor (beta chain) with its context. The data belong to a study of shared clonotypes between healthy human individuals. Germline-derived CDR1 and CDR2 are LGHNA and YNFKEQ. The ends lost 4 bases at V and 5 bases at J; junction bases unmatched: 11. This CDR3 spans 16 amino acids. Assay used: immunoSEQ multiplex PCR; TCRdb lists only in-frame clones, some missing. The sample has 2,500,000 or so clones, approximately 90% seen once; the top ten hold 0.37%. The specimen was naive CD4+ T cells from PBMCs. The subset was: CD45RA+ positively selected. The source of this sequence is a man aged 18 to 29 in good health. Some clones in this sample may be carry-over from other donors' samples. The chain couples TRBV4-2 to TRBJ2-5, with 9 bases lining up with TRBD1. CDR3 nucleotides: TGTGCCAGCAGCCCGGGACAGGGCAGCGAAATGGAGACCCAGTACTTC. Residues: CASSPGQGSEMETQYF.